The text below deals with one T cell receptor beta chain. From RNA transcripts, TCR beta CDR3 regions were amplified. The study used the HTBI primer set for a first-round RT-PCR of the TCR CDR3. TCRdb re-derived calls from the multiplex PCR reads in MiXCR, one entry per CDR3 protein. The sample yields a few hundred thousand distinct CDR3 sequences, approximately 17% seen once. This sample is drawn from a study of T cells in Graves' hyperthyroidism and ophthalmopathy. The V and J ends lost 8 bases and 3 bases respectively, with 11 bases between them. There are 13 residues in the CDR3. The germline CDR1 and CDR2 sequences are MNHNS and SASEGT.

The genes are TRBV6-1 and TRBJ1-5; a possible D gene is TRBD1 (5 bases). The sample comprised blood. The source is a young woman with Graves' ophthalmopathy. The CDR3 region is CASGRVDNQPQHF. CDR3 DNA: TGTGCCAGCGGCAGGGTAGACAATCAGCCCCAGCATTTT.